The rows below give T cell receptor beta chains drawn from one sample of a study of blood T cells in healthy people across ages. MiXCR, run by TCRdb on the 5' RACE reads, gives a single entry per CDR3 protein. This sample yields approximately 850,000 distinct CDR3 sequences, of which 58% are seen a single time; approximately 21% belongs to the top ten. Sequencing was performed on blood. Receptors were obtained from a man between 25 and 39 years old in good health. Each CDR3 is given with its conserved first and last residue. Each record gives: D gene, clone size, J gene, V gene, CDR3 DNA, CDR3 protein. The D gene is left open where the match is weak. Rows may omit the clone size; those that give it use once, few, many or a size class.

NA	NA	TRBJ2-3	TRBV20-1	TGCAGTGCTGGTGCCGGTTGGGATACGCAGTATTTT	CSAGAGWDTQYF
TRBD2	few	TRBJ2-1	TRBV4-2	TGTGCCAGCAGCCATGGCGGGGCGGGAGGGACCAATGAGCAGTTCTTC	CASSHGGAGGTNEQFF
NA	NA	TRBJ2-7	TRBV12-3/TRBV12-4	TGTGCCAGCAAGGGCAGGGAACGCTACGAGCAGTACTTC	CASKGRERYEQYF
NA	many	TRBJ2-5	TRBV10-3	TGTGCCATCAGTGACAACCAAGAGACCCAGTACTTC	CAISDNQETQYF
NA	NA	TRBJ2-5	TRBV5-6	TGTGCCAGCAGCTCCGGCCGTGGGGAGACCCAGTACTTC	CASSSGRGETQYF
NA	few	TRBJ1-2	TRBV12-3/TRBV12-4	TGTGCCAGCAGTTTATCTCCCCTCACCGGCTACACCTTC	CASSLSPLTGYTF
TRBD1	NA	TRBJ1-1	TRBV5-1	TGCGCCAGCAGCTTGATCACAGGGGAATTTGTGAACACTGAAGCTTTCTTT	CASSLITGEFVNTEAFF
NA	NA	TRBJ2-1	TRBV12-5	TGTGCTAGTGCCTCACGTTGGGGGGTCTACAATGAGCAGTTCTTC	CASASRWGVYNEQFF
TRBD2	NA	TRBJ2-5	TRBV4-2	TGTGCCAGCAGCCAAAAGGCGGGGGAGGGAGCCATGCAAGAGACCCAGTACTTC	CASSQKAGEGAMQETQYF
NA	NA	TRBJ2-7	TRBV5-5	TGTGCCAGCAGCATCGTAGGGGCGCTTTCCTACGAGCAGTACTTC	CASSIVGALSYEQYF
NA	once	TRBJ2-1	TRBV20-1	TGCAGTGCTACCCCCAGGGGACTAACCTACAATGAGCAGTTCTTC	CSATPRGLTYNEQFF
NA	NA	TRBJ2-5	TRBV3-1	TGTGCCAGCAGCCAAGATTTAACTAGGCAAGAGACCCAGTACTTC	CASSQDLTRQETQYF
NA	NA	TRBJ1-2	TRBV6-6	TGTGCCAGCAGTTACAAAACAGGAAACTATGGCTACACCTTC	CASSYKTGNYGYTF
NA	NA	TRBJ1-2	TRBV29-1	TGCAGCGTTGATGGAAGGGTGGTGTACGAGACCAATGGCTACACCTTC	CSVDGRVVYETNGYTF
NA	NA	TRBJ1-1	TRBV2	TGTGCCAGCAAAACAGAACCTATGAACACTGAAGCTTTCTTT	CASKTEPMNTEAFF
NA	NA	TRBJ2-5	TRBV15	TGTGCCACCAGCAGAGATCAGGGGGGAGTGGAGACCCAGTACTTC	CATSRDQGGVETQYF
NA	few	TRBJ2-7	TRBV9	TGTGCCAGCAGCCCCGGAGGGGAGCCCCTCTACGAGCAGTACTTC	CASSPGGEPLYEQYF
TRBD2	NA	TRBJ2-3	TRBV7-2	TGTGCCAGCAGCGGGGGACTAGCGGGGGGGATAGATACGCAGTATTTT	CASSGGLAGGIDTQYF
NA	NA	TRBJ2-3	TRBV7-2	TGTGCCAGCAGCTTGGGTAAGGGGCCAGATACGCAGTATTTT	CASSLGKGPDTQYF
NA	NA	TRBJ1-4	TRBV11-3	TGTGCCAGCAGCTTAGTATTTGGGAGATGTGTTGAAAAACTGTTTTTT	CASSLVFGRCVEKLFF
NA	NA	TRBJ2-1	TRBV10-3	TGTGCCATCAGTGAGTCCGGCGACAGTAAGCAGTTCTTC	CAISESGDSKQFF
NA	few	TRBJ2-7	TRBV4-3	TGCGCCAGCAGCCGCAAATGGGGGGACGAGCAGTACTTC	CASSRKWGDEQYF
TRBD1	NA	TRBJ2-2	TRBV29-1	TGCAGCGTTGGACAGGGGGCTGCCGGGGAGCTGTTTTTT	CSVGQGAAGELFF
TRBD1	NA	TRBJ1-4	TRBV29-1	TGCAGCGCCCAGGACAGGCCTAATGAAAAACTGTTTTTT	CSAQDRPNEKLFF
NA	NA	TRBJ2-5	TRBV20-1	TGCAGTGCTAGAGGGGAGGAGATCCAAGAGACCCAGTACTTC	CSARGEEIQETQYF
NA	NA	TRBJ2-7	TRBV4-3	TGCGCCAGCAGCCAAGATTCCCTCGGAACCTACGAGCAGTACTTC	CASSQDSLGTYEQYF
TRBD2	NA	TRBJ2-5	TRBV10-3	TGTGCCGTCAGTGAGGCCCCTAGCGGGATCCAGTACTTC	CAVSEAPSGIQYF
NA	NA	TRBJ2-7	TRBV21-1	TGTGCCAGCAGCAAAGAAGACAGGGAGGAGAATATTGGGATCTACGAGCAGTACTTC	CASSKEDREENIGIYEQYF
TRBD1	NA	TRBJ2-7	TRBV3-1	TGTGCCAGCAGCCAACCGCTGGGACAGACCTACGAGCAGTACTTC	CASSQPLGQTYEQYF
NA	NA	TRBJ2-4	TRBV3-1	TGTGCCAGCAGCCAAGGTGCGGGCCTAGCGAGAGTGGAGCAGTACTTC	CASSQGAGLARVEQYF
NA	once	TRBJ2-5	TRBV20-1	TGCAGTGCCGCTAGAGTTGAGGGATTGGAGACCCAGTACTTC	CSAARVEGLETQYF
NA	NA	TRBJ2-7	TRBV20-1	TGCAGTGCCCCCATGGCGGGGCTCCCAGACGAGCAGTACTTC	CSAPMAGLPDEQYF
NA	many	TRBJ2-1	TRBV28	TGTGCCAGCAGTTTACCCACGGCCGCTATAGGCAATGAGCAGTTCTTC	CASSLPTAAIGNEQFF
TRBD2	NA	TRBJ2-5	TRBV7-2	TGTGCCAGCAGCTCTCCCTTTAGCGGGAACCAAGAGACCCAGTACTTC	CASSSPFSGNQETQYF
NA	NA	TRBJ2-5	TRBV6-2/TRBV6-3	TGTGCCAGCAGGGAGTCGACTTGGGAGACCCAGTACTTC	CASRESTWETQYF
NA	NA	TRBJ2-5	TRBV6-5	TGTGCCAGCAGTGAGGACTACCAAGAGACCCAGTACTTC	CASSEDYQETQYF
NA	NA	TRBJ2-7	TRBV29-1	TGCAGCGACAGACAGCACTACGAGCAGTACTTC	CSDRQHYEQYF
TRBD1	NA	TRBJ2-6	TRBV6-4	TGTGCCAGCAGGGACAGGGTCGAATCTGGGGCCAACGTCCTGACTTTC	CASRDRVESGANVLTF
TRBD1	NA	TRBJ2-1	TRBV20-1	TGCAGTGCTAGAGACGGGACAGGGGGAGGTGAGCAGTTCTTC	CSARDGTGGGEQFF
NA	NA	TRBJ1-2	TRBV4-3	TGCGCCAGCAGCCAAGTGGAGGGGGACTATGGCTACACCTTC	CASSQVEGDYGYTF
TRBD1	NA	TRBJ1-2	TRBV20-1	TGCAGTGCTCAGGGACAGGGGAATAACTATGGCTACACCTTC	CSAQGQGNNYGYTF
TRBD2	NA	TRBJ2-3	TRBV20-1	TGCAGTGTTGGTCCGGGAGGGGATACGCAGTATTTT	CSVGPGGDTQYF
NA	NA	TRBJ1-1	TRBV7-2	TGTGCCAGCAGCGGAAGGATTGACGGGGAAGCTTTCTTT	CASSGRIDGEAFF
NA	once	TRBJ2-5	TRBV6-1	TGTGCCAGCCGTTTTGGGAGTACGGGACCCTCGCCCCAGTACTTC	CASRFGSTGPSPQYF
NA	NA	TRBJ2-4	TRBV6-2/TRBV6-3	TGTGCCAGCAGTTCTGGACGGCTGGGGAACATTCAGTACTTC	CASSSGRLGNIQYF
NA	NA	TRBJ2-3	TRBV2	TGTGCCAGCCGCCCTAGCAACACAGATACGCAGTATTTT	CASRPSNTDTQYF
NA	NA	TRBJ2-1	TRBV28	TGTGCCAGCAGCTCAGGCTTAGCCCGTTCCTACAATGAGCAGTTCTTC	CASSSGLARSYNEQFF
NA	once	TRBJ2-1	TRBV5-5	TGTGCCAGCAGCCCCCTTTCGGTCGGGGTTAATGAGCAGTTCTTC	CASSPLSVGVNEQFF
TRBD1	NA	TRBJ2-5	TRBV10-3	TGTGCCATCAGCGACAGGGTCCAAGAGACCCAGTACTTC	CAISDRVQETQYF
NA	NA	TRBJ2-1	TRBV18	TGTGCCAGCTCACCACCTAGTTGGGGTGAGCAGTTCTTC	CASSPPSWGEQFF